These T cell receptor beta chains were read from a single sample in a study of post-analysis software for immune sequencing data. One entry per CDR3 protein, called by TCRdb with MiXCR from the PCR reads. The sample lists approximately 730,000 distinct CDR3 sequences; around 27% were seen once. Specimen: blood. These receptor sequences come from a girl between 5 and 17 years old with multiple sclerosis. Each CDR3 is given without its conserved first and last residue.

TRBV12-3/TRBV12-4	ASSFGWGADTGELF
TRBV7-7	ASSPGLPTDNEQF
TRBV20-1	SARQPSGANVLT
TRBV3-1	ASSQDLQGLGDIQY
TRBV7-6	ASSSSGASGKAF
TRBV7-4	VSSPTNGQGQPQH
TRBV20-1	SAKTQNQPQH
TRBV3-1	ASSQEPGVGNTIY
TRBV5-5	ASSLLASTDTRY
TRBV20-1	SARDTPRGTSGTKTQY
TRBV27	ASRTPWGAGRVYNEQF
TRBV9	ASSPPGTGFSIQY
TRBV10-3	AISESVLGGQPQH
TRBV7-9	ASNLGRETQY
TRBV9	ASSVGVPWGEQY
TRBV6-5	ARKTGSFSPLH
TRBV20-1	SARIWGVLANYGYT
TRBV7-2	ASSLSAGAYGYT
TRBV11-2	ASSWGTSGTFSYEQY
TRBV7-8	ASSSGTSGGAPTDTQY
TRBV2	ASSELGGGLADTQY
TRBV20-1	SAPYGYEQY
TRBV21-1	ASSKGGGGGPGNQPQH
TRBV7-2	ASSPQGDPSTDTQY
TRBV28	ASNYRQGGETQY
TRBV5-1	ASSVGGVEQF
TRBV5-1	ASSPQGGLAAYNEQF
TRBV5-1	ASSLVEGGGSEQY
TRBV10-3	AISGGVPYEQY
TRBV7-9	ASSSPVRTGTYNEQF
TRBV5-1	ASRVGTGFNTDTQY
TRBV20-1	SAALAAANTEAF
TRBV24-1	ATSDFGLVATDTQY
TRBV20-1	SASNSGATSKETQF
TRBV2	ASSDLAGRLADTQY
TRBV5-1	ASSFAGGTEAF
TRBV12-3/TRBV12-4	ASSAQHQQGYQETRY